This T cell receptor (beta chain) was captured in a study of molecular identifiers for immune sequencing clone quantification. A word on this clonotype: Since a much larger clone is just one base distant, this may be a read error.

Using its own MiXCR run on the PCR reads, TCRdb lists one record per CDR3 protein. This sample has just under 65,000 distinct CDR3 sequences, with under 20% found just once. The CDR3 runs to 15 residues. Germline CDR1 reads SGHAT; CDR2 reads FQNNGV. The V call is TRBV11-2, the J call TRBJ2-7; D tentatively reads TRBD1 or TRBD2 (5 bases each). The TCR was taken from a human donor in good health. Some libraries in this study had Jurkat cell RNA spiked in. The material sequenced was naive CD8+ T cells from blood, with Jurkat cell RNA spiked in. As to subset: FACS-sorted CD8+CD4-CCR7+CD45RA+ naive T cells. CDR3 loop: CASSLFRDGPYKQYF. CDR3 bases: TGTGCCAGCAGCTTGTTTCGGGACGGACCCTACAAGCAGTACTTC.